The sequence of this T cell receptor (beta chain) was determined in a study of shared T cell receptors in the human thymus. Trimming stripped 3 bases from V and 1 base from J, with 7 bases between. The CDR3 loop spans 14 amino acids. The V gene's germline CDR1 is MNHEY and CDR2 SVGAGI. The data were produced by immunoSEQ multiplex PCR, yet TCRdb's version contains in-frame clones alone and is incomplete. The sample lists just under 550,000 clones; about 80% were seen once. A note on this clone: Additional DNA sequences in this sample encode the identical CDR3.

This sample also belongs to another study, concerning human thymus T cells.

V gene TRBV6-5 combines with J gene TRBJ1-5; perhaps TRBD1 as D (5 bases). The TCR was taken from a boy under two years old with a congenital heart defect. Sequencing was performed on thymocytes. The CDR3 loop reads CASSYGGSNQPQHF. DNA of the CDR3: TGTGCCAGCAGTTATGGGGGGAGCAATCAGCCCCAGCATTTT.